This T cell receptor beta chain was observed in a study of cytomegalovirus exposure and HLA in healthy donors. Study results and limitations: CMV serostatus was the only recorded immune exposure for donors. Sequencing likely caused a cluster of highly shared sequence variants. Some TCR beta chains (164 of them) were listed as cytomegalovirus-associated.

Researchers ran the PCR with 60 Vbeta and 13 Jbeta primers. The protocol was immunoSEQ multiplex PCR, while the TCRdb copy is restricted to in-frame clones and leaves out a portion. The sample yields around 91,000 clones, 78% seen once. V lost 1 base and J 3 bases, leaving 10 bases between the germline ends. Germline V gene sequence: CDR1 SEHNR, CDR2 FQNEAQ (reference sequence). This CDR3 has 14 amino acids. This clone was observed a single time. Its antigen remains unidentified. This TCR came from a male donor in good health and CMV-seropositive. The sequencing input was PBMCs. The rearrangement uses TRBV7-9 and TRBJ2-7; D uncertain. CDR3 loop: CASSLERDLYEQYF. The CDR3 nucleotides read TGTGCCAGCAGCTTAGAGAGAGATCTCTACGAGCAGTACTTC. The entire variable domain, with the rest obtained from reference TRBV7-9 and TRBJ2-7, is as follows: DTGVSQNPRHKITKRGQNVTFRCDPISEHNRLYWYRQTLGQGPEFLTYFQNEAQLEKSRLLSDRFSAERPKGSFSTLEIQRTEQGDSAMYLCASSLERDLYEQYFGPGTRLTVT.